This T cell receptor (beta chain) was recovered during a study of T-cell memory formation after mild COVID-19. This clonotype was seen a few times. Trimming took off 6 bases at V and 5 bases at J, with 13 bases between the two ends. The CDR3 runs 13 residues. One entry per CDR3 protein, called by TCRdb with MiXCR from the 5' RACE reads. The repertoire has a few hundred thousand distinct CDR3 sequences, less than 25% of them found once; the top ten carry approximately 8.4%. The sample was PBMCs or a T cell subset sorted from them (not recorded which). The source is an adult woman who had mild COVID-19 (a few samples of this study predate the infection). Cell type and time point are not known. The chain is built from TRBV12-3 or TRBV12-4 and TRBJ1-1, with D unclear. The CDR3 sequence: CASSLTFSTEAFF. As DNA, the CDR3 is TGTGCCAGCAGCCTGACATTTAGTACTGAAGCTTTCTTT.